Below are 30 T cell receptor beta chains sequenced from a single sample in a study of cytomegalovirus exposure and HLA in healthy donors. The assay was immunoSEQ multiplex PCR, and TCRdb's table has in-frame clones only and misses some. The top ten hold 12% of the sample, which has about 250,000 clones, about 90% seen once. The sequenced sample consisted of PBMCs. These receptors came from a man younger than 35 in good health and CMV-seropositive.

This chain links TRBV6-6 with TRBJ2-5; TRBD1 might be the D (6 bases). The CDR3 length is 14 residues. V was clipped by 3 bases and J by 2 bases, with 10 bases between them. From germline, CDR1 is MNHNY and CDR2 SVGAGI (reference sequence). CDR3 amino acids: CASSYYDRQETQYF. Written as DNA, the CDR3 is TGTGCCAGCAGTTATTACGACAGGCAAGAGACCCAGTACTTC.

The CDR3 bases are TGTGCCAGCAGCCTCCGAAGACAGGAGAACACTGAAGCTTTCTTT. Translated: CASSLRRQENTEAFF. The gene calls are TRBV7-8 and TRBJ1-1; a possible D gene is TRBD1 (6 bases). Trimming took off 5 bases at V and 1 base at J, with 14 bases between the two ends. The CDR3 length is 15 residues. Germline values: CDR1 SGHVS, CDR2 FQNEAQ.

The gene calls are TRBV6-1 and TRBJ2-2, with 7 bases identical to TRBD1. Trimming took 0 bases from V and 1 from J; bases not matched to a gene: 2. CDR1 MNHNS and CDR2 SASEGT come from the germline V gene. The CDR3 loop spans 16 amino acids. As DNA, the CDR3 is TGTGCCAGCAGTGAAGCCTGGACAGGGAACACCGGGGAGCTGTTTTTT. It codes for CASSEAWTGNTGELFF.

The chain carries TRBV5-6 and TRBJ1-2; no clear D gene. The CDR3 consists of 17 residues. The germline gives CDR1 SGHDT, CDR2 YYEEEE. Trimming took 1 base from V and 1 from J, leaving 17 bases between them. CDR3 sequence: CASSLSGGQLFNYGYTF. The CDR3 coding sequence is TGTGCCAGCAGCTTGAGCGGCGGGCAGTTATTTAACTATGGCTACACCTTC.

The chain employs TRBV6-5 and TRBJ1-2; tentatively, D is TRBD1 (5 bases). The germline CDR1 and CDR2 sequences are MNHEY and SVGAGI. The CDR3 has 15 residues. Trimming took 0 bases from V and 4 from J, leaving 12 bases between them. The CDR3 DNA reads as TGTGCCAGCAGTTACTCTACAGGTGGGACCTATGGCTACACCTTC. Its translation is CASSYSTGGTYGYTF.

The chain uses TRBV15 and TRBJ2-7; TRBD2 matches 12 bases. This CDR3 has 17 residues. CDR1 LNHNV and CDR2 YYDKDF come from the germline V gene (reference sequence). V lost 0 bases to trimming and J lost 5 bases; unmatched junction nucleotides: 8. This CDR3 reads CATSRETGLAGSHEQYF. The CDR3 nucleotides read TGTGCCACCAGCAGAGAGACCGGACTAGCGGGGTCCCACGAGCAGTACTTC. Using reference TRBV15 and TRBJ2-7 for the parts outside the CDR3, the full variable domain is DAMVIQNPRYQVTQFGKPVTLSCSQTLNHNVMYWYQQKSSQAPKLLFHYYDKDFNNEADTPDNFQSRRPNTSFCFLDIRSPGLGDTAMYLCATSRETGLAGSHEQYFGPGTRLTVT.

The chain recombines TRBV30 with TRBJ2-5, with 11 bases fitting TRBD2. The length of the CDR3 is 14 residues. The V segment lost 2 bases and the J segment 3 bases; nucleotides outside the gene matches: 2. The V gene's germline CDR1 is GTSNPN and CDR2 SVGIG (reference sequence). The CDR3 sequence is CAWSKLAGEETQYF. Written as DNA, the CDR3 is TGTGCCTGGAGTAAACTAGCGGGAGAAGAGACCCAGTACTTC.

This clone was seen only a few times. V usage is TRBV19 and J usage is TRBJ1-2, with 11 bases identical to TRBD1. The J segment lost 8 bases and the V segment lost 6 bases, leaving 8 bases of the junction unmatched. Germline lookup yields CDR1 LNHDA and CDR2 SQIVND (reference sequence). There are 14 residues in the CDR3. CDR3 amino acids: CASSEDRGRGGYTF. CDR3 in DNA: TGTGCCAGTAGCGAGGACAGGGGGCGCGGCGGCTACACCTTC. Together with reference TRBV19 and TRBJ1-2, the CDR3 gives the full variable domain: DGGITQSPKYLFRKEGQNVTLSCEQNLNHDAMYWYRQDPGQGLRLIYYSQIVNDFQKGDIAEGYSVSREKKESFPLTVTSAQKNPTAFYLCASSEDRGRGGYTFGSGTRLTVV.

This clone was seen repeatedly, ten times or more. The chain employs TRBV2 and TRBJ1-2; D gene unclear. This CDR3 spans 13 amino acids. In germline, CDR1 is SNHLY, CDR2 FYNNEI. Trimming left V 5 bases short and J 7 bases short, with 14 bases between. This chain's CDR3 is CASSPLGVGGYTF. The DNA for the CDR3 is TGTGCCAGCAGTCCCCTTGGGGTTGGTGGCTACACCTTC.

The rearrangement joins TRBV5-6 to TRBJ1-2, with D maybe TRBD1 (6 bases). The germline V gene encodes CDR1 SGHDT and CDR2 YYEEEE. V was shortened by 3 bases and J by 7 bases, with 16 bases between the two germline ends. CDR3 length: 14 residues. CDR3 region: CASSSLQGIGGYTF. In DNA form, the CDR3 reads TGTGCCAGCAGCTCTTTACAGGGAATTGGTGGCTACACCTTC.

This chain connects TRBV6-5 to TRBJ1-2; D is undetermined. CDR3 length equals 11 residues. Germline CDR1 is MNHEY and CDR2 is SVGAGI. V was trimmed by 4 bases and J by 3 bases, leaving 3 bases between them. The chain's CDR3 is CASSSYYGYTF. In nucleotides, the CDR3 is TGTGCCAGCAGTTCGTACTATGGCTACACCTTC.

V gene TRBV28 combines with J gene TRBJ2-4, with 14 bases aligning to TRBD2. V was clipped by 3 bases and J by 8 bases; unmatched bases: 6. This CDR3 contains 16 residues. The germline V gene has CDR1 MDHEN and CDR2 SYDVKM. CDR3 region: CASSFGTSGSKDIQYF. CDR3 DNA: TGTGCCAGCAGTTTCGGGACTAGCGGGAGTAAGGACATTCAGTACTTC. Full variable domain (remainder filled in from reference TRBV28 and TRBJ2-4): DVKVTQSSRYLVKRTGEKVFLECVQDMDHENMFWYRQDPGLGLRLIYFSYDVKMKEKGDIPEGYSVSREKKERFSLILESASTNQTSMYLCASSFGTSGSKDIQYFGAGTRLSVL.

The J gene is TRBJ1-1, the V gene TRBV18; the D is unclear. There are 13 residues in the CDR3. Trimming left V 2 bases short and J 1 base short, with 5 bases between. Germline CDR1 KGHSH, CDR2 LQKENI. CDR3 nucleotides: TGTGCCAGCTCACCATATAGGAACACTGAAGCTTTCTTT. This translates into CASSPYRNTEAFF.

This rearrangement joins TRBV2 to TRBJ1-5; 7 bases fit TRBD1. Germline loops: CDR1 SNHLY, CDR2 FYNNEI. J lost 6 bases, V lost 5 bases, and 7 bases had no gene match. The CDR3 sequence is 14 residues long. CDR3 sequence: CASSSGGFAQPQHF. The DNA of the CDR3 is TGTGCCAGCAGTTCAGGGGGGTTCGCTCAGCCCCAGCATTTT.

This clone was observed a few times. The chain uses TRBV7-8 and TRBJ2-2; D is uncertain. Looked up from germline, CDR1 is SGHVS and CDR2 is FQNEAQ. The V end was cut by 1 base, the J end by 5 bases, with 11 bases between. This CDR3 is built from 15 residues. This CDR3 is CASSLVRGGTGELFF. CDR3 DNA sequence: TGTGCCAGCAGCTTAGTGCGCGGTGGGACCGGGGAGCTGTTTTTT.

This sequence joins TRBV30 and TRBJ1-1; D gene uncertain. V lost 2 bases to trimming and J lost 1 base, with 8 bases between them. This CDR3 contains 13 residues. CDR1 is GTSNPN, CDR2 SVGIG, per germline (reference sequence). The CDR3 loop is CAWSRRANTEAFF. The DNA for the CDR3 is TGTGCCTGGAGTCGGCGGGCGAACACTGAAGCTTTCTTT.

This chain uses TRBV5-1 with TRBJ1-1; possibly TRBD1 for D (6 bases). The CDR3 loop spans 14 amino acids. V lost 4 bases and J 4 bases, leaving 14 bases between the germline ends. Germline values: CDR1 SGHRS, CDR2 YFSETQ. CDR3 nucleotides: TGCGCCAGCAGCAGGGACATGGGGGTCACTGAAGCTTTCTTT. As protein: CASSRDMGVTEAFF.

CDR3 in amino acids: CAITYSGGGTTEAFF. In DNA form, the CDR3 reads TGTGCCATCACCTACTCGGGAGGGGGGACAACTGAAGCTTTCTTT. This sequence joins TRBV10-3 and TRBJ1-1, with TRBD1 as a possible D gene (6 bases). Germline V CDR1 and CDR2: ENHRY, SYGVKD. The CDR3 is made up of 15 amino acids. V was cut by 7 bases and J by 5 bases, with 20 bases left in between.

This chain uses TRBV5-6 with TRBJ1-1; no clear D gene. V shed 0 bases and J shed 10 bases, with 13 bases lying between them. The CDR3 sequence is 13 residues long. Per germline, CDR1 SGHDT and CDR2 YYEEEE. CDR3 nucleotides: TGTGCCAGCAGCTTGGCGTCCGGGGTCCCAGCTTTCTTT. It specifies CASSLASGVPAFF.

This chain connects TRBV10-3 to TRBJ1-1; possibly TRBD1 for D (6 bases). Looked up from germline, CDR1 is ENHRY and CDR2 is SYGVKD. V was clipped by 2 bases and J by 0 bases, with 7 bases between them. The CDR3 has 14 residues. CDR3 in amino acids: CAISEGQMNTEAFF. In DNA form, the CDR3 reads TGTGCCATCAGTGAGGGACAGATGAACACTGAAGCTTTCTTT.

CDR3 nucleotide sequence: TGTGCCATCAGTGGGGGGACTAGCGGCTTCTACGAGCAGTACTTC. Protein product: CAISGGTSGFYEQYF. The rearrangement uses TRBV10-3 and TRBJ2-7, with 11 bases that match TRBD2. CDR3 length: 15 amino acids. V lost 4 bases to trimming and J lost 3 bases; unmatched junction nucleotides: 5. CDR1 is ENHRY and CDR2 is SYGVKD in the germline V gene.

The J gene is TRBJ2-7, the V gene TRBV29-1; 7 nucleotides agree with TRBD1. Germline CDR1 reads SQVTM; CDR2 reads ANQGSEA. J was trimmed by 0 bases and V by 2 bases; bases with no gene match: 13. The CDR3 covers 17 residues. The CDR3 DNA is TGCAGCGTTGAAACGGGGACAGATGATCGATTCTCCTACGAGCAGTACTTC. Amino acids: CSVETGTDDRFSYEQYF.

To note about this clone: In the same sample, other DNA sequences code for this CDR3. This chain joins TRBV9 and TRBJ1-1, with D hard to call. Trimming pared 2 bases from V and 0 bases from J, leaving 5 bases between. The CDR3 extends over 13 amino acids. Germline V gene lookup returns CDR1 SGDLS and CDR2 YYNGEE. CDR3 nucleotides: TGTGCCAGCAGCGTTTTGGTGAACACTGAAGCTTTCTTT. It specifies CASSVLVNTEAFF.

This chain connects TRBV7-9 to TRBJ1-1, with D tentatively TRBD1 (5 bases). Germline assignment: CDR1 SEHNR and CDR2 FQNEAQ (reference sequence). Trimming removed 5 bases at V and 4 bases at J, with 20 bases between. The CDR3 contains 16 residues. The CDR3 loop is CASSPAIQGRATEAFF. CDR3 nucleotides: TGTGCCAGCAGCCCGGCTATCCAGGGTAGGGCCACTGAAGCTTTCTTT. Full variable domain (outside the CDR3, taken from reference TRBV7-9 and TRBJ1-1): DTGVSQNPRHKITKRGQNVTFRCDPISEHNRLYWYRQTLGQGPEFLTYFQNEAQLEKSRLLSDRFSAERPKGSFSTLEIQRTEQGDSAMYLCASSPAIQGRATEAFFGQGTRLTVV.

The CDR3 spells CASSLALGTSGTESGELFF. DNA of the CDR3: TGTGCCAGCAGCTTAGCTCTAGGGACTAGCGGGACCGAATCCGGGGAGCTGTTTTTT. V is TRBV7-2 and J is TRBJ2-2; TRBD2 agrees at 13 bases. CDR1 is SGHTA, CDR2 FQGNSA, per germline. CDR3 length equals 19 residues. V was clipped by 0 bases and J by 6 bases; unmatched bases: 10.

This chain links TRBV4-3 with TRBJ2-7; 11 bases agree with TRBD1. The CDR3 spans 13 residues. The J segment lost 4 bases and the V segment lost 5 bases, leaving 1 base of the junction unmatched. The germline CDR1 and CDR2 sequences are LGHNA and YSLEER. CDR3 DNA sequence: TGCGCCAGCAGCTGGGACAGGGGGTACGAGCAGTACTTC. The encoded protein is CASSWDRGYEQYF.

This chain joins TRBV27 and TRBJ2-7, with D perhaps matching TRBD2 (5 bases). Germline V lookup: CDR1 MNHEY, CDR2 SMNVEV (reference sequence). The ends were cut back, 5 bases at V and 3 bases at J, with 20 bases in the middle. The CDR3 runs 16 residues. CDR3 DNA: TGTGCCAGCAGTCGCCCCGCCAGCGGAACTCTCTACGAGCAGTACTTC. This codes for CASSRPASGTLYEQYF.

CDR3 in DNA: TGTGCCACCAGCAGAGACCAAAGCTATGGCTACACCTTC. It translates to CATSRDQSYGYTF. The rearrangement uses TRBV15 and TRBJ1-2, with D hard to call. With 0 bases removed from V and 4 bases from J, the gap between germline ends came to 6 bases. This CDR3 contains 13 residues. Germline CDR1 reads LNHNV; CDR2 reads YYDKDF (reference sequence).

V usage is TRBV7-9 and J usage is TRBJ2-1, with 7 bases matching TRBD2. The germline V gene has CDR1 SEHNR and CDR2 FQNEAQ (reference sequence). This CDR3 is built from 13 residues. The ends lost 7 bases at V and 7 bases at J; junction bases unmatched: 7. The CDR3 DNA follows: TGTGCCAGCAACGGCGGGAGAGCGAATGAGCAGTTCTTC. It encodes CASNGGRANEQFF. Supplemented by reference TRBV7-9 and TRBJ2-1, the full variable domain reads DTGVSQNPRHKITKRGQNVTFRCDPISEHNRLYWYRQTLGQGPEFLTYFQNEAQLEKSRLLSDRFSAERPKGSFSTLEIQRTEQGDSAMYLCASNGGRANEQFFGPGTRLTVL.

The chain has TRBV19 and TRBJ2-2, with 9 bases aligning to TRBD1. Germline lookup yields CDR1 LNHDA and CDR2 SQIVND (reference sequence). The length of the CDR3 is 14 residues. J gave up 6 bases and V 5 bases, and 4 bases lay outside the gene matches. The CDR3 DNA follows: TGTGCCAGTAGTCGGGGACAGGGTTCCGGGGAGCTGTTTTTT. This sequence encodes CASSRGQGSGELFF.